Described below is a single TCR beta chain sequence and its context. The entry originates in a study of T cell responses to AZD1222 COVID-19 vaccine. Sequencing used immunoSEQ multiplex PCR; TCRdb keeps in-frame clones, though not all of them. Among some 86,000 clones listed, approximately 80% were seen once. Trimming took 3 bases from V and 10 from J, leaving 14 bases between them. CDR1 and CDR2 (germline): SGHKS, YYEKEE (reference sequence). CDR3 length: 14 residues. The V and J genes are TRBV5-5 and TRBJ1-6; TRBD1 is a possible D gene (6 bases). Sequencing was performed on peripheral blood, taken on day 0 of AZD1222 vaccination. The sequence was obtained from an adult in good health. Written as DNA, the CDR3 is TGTGCCAGCAGCTCGGGACAAGGAACCTCACCCCTCCACTTT. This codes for CASSSGQGTSPLHF.